The 5 T cell receptor beta chains below were found in one sample sequenced in a study of blood T cell repertoires in COVID-19 (dated by TCRdb to about 2020). Receptors were amplified or captured by the immunoSEQ multiplex PCR assay. TCRdb carries this immuneACCESS record with in-frame sequences only. Its versions omit some clonotypes, under half of them owing to an unresolved V gene in the studies checked, with the rest unexplained. This sample has 250,000 to 300,000 clones in its table, and more than 70% of those were observed once. Around 10% of the sample is in the top ten clones. The specimen was peripheral blood. Receptor source: a woman aged 25 to 39 with COVID-19, enrolled during active disease.

J is TRBJ2-1 and V is TRBV5-1; 10 positions match TRBD2. CDR3 length equals 16 residues. Germline V lookup: CDR1 SGHRS, CDR2 YFSETQ. Trimming removed 0 bases from V and 4 bases from J; junction bases left unmatched: 4. The CDR3 region has the DNA TGCGCCAGCAGCTTGGTTGGGACTAGCGAGTACAATGAGCAGTTCTTC. Amino acid sequence: CASSLVGTSEYNEQFF. The full variable domain, with the rest looked up from reference TRBV5-1 and TRBJ2-1, is KAGVTQTPRYLIKTRGQQVTLSCSPISGHRSVSWYQQTPGQGLQFLFEYFSETQRNKGNFPGRFSGRQFSNSRSEMNVSTLELGDSALYLCASSLVGTSEYNEQFFGPGTRLTVL.

The chain has TRBV3-1 (or the pseudogene TRBV3-2) and TRBJ2-1; the D gene is possibly TRBD2 (5 bases). CDR3 length equals 14 residues. V was shortened by 0 bases and J by 10 bases, with 13 bases between the two germline ends. Germline CDR1 reads LGHDT; CDR2 reads YNNKEL (reference sequence). The CDR3 nucleotides are TGTGCCAGCAGCCAAGATCCTAGCCGTAGGGAGCAGTTCTTC. Encoded protein: CASSQDPSRREQFF.

As DNA, the CDR3 is TGTGCCAGCAGCGAGACCGGACAGAGGAGCGAGCAGTACTTC. Translation gives CASSETGQRSEQYF. The chain employs TRBV9 and TRBJ2-7, with D possibly matching TRBD1 (6 bases). V lost 3 bases and J lost 6, with 16 bases in between. The CDR3 has 14 residues. The germline CDR1 and CDR2 sequences are SGDLS and YYNGEE.

The chain couples TRBV6-5 to TRBJ2-4, with D perhaps matching TRBD2 (6 bases). CDR1 and CDR2 (germline): MNHEY, SVGAGI. The V and J ends lost 4 bases and 6 bases respectively, with 13 bases between them. This CDR3 contains 14 residues. Written as DNA, the CDR3 is TGTGCCAGCAGTTCGCCGGGACTTGGAAACATTCAGTACTTC. Protein: CASSSPGLGNIQYF.

The V and J genes are TRBV2 and TRBJ1-4, with 7 bases identical to TRBD1. Germline V gene lookup returns CDR1 SNHLY and CDR2 FYNNEI. This CDR3 is 14 amino acids long. Trimming removed 4 bases from V and 5 bases from J; junction bases left unmatched: 4. CDR3 sequence: CASSGQGGNEKLFF. CDR3 nucleotides: TGTGCCAGCAGTGGACAGGGCGGAAATGAAAAACTGTTTTTT. Based on the CDR3 plus reference TRBV2 and TRBJ1-4, the full variable domain is EPEVTQTPSHQVTQMGQEVILRCVPISNHLYFYWYRQILGQKVEFLVSFYNNEISEKSEIFDDQFSVERPDGSNFTLKIRSTKLEDSAMYFCASSGQGGNEKLFFGSGTQLSVL.